The 8 T cell receptor beta chains below all came from one sample that was sequenced in a study of blood T cell repertoires in COVID-19. The assay was immunoSEQ multiplex PCR, and TCRdb's table has in-frame clones only and misses some. The table shows about 160,000 clones, with 85% occurring only once. Sequenced sample: peripheral blood. Source of these receptors: a woman aged 50 to 65 with COVID-19, enrolled during active disease.

This clone was counted between two and nine times. The gene calls are TRBV28 and TRBJ1-1; 8 bases line up with TRBD1. Germline V gives CDR1 MDHEN, CDR2 SYDVKM. Losses at the gene ends were 6 bases for V and 4 bases for J; bases not matched to a gene: 13. The length of the CDR3 is 16 residues. DNA for the CDR3: TGTGCCAGCAGCCAATACTCCTGGGACAGGAGCACTGAAGCTTTCTTT. It encodes CASSQYSWDRSTEAFF. The full variable domain, rest sourced from reference TRBV28 and TRBJ1-1, is DVKVTQSSRYLVKRTGEKVFLECVQDMDHENMFWYRQDPGLGLRLIYFSYDVKMKEKGDIPEGYSVSREKKERFSLILESASTNQTSMYLCASSQYSWDRSTEAFFGQGTRLTVV.

There are a few counts of this clone. J is TRBJ2-7 and V is TRBV7-2, with 8 bases fitting TRBD1. Germline V gene sequence: CDR1 SGHTA, CDR2 FQGNSA. The CDR3 is made up of 15 amino acids. V gave up 5 bases and J gave up 5 bases; unmatched junction bases: 11. CDR3 region: CASSQGGQGRDEQYF. As DNA, the CDR3 is TGTGCCAGCAGCCAGGGCGGACAGGGTAGGGACGAGCAGTACTTC.

CDR3: CAWSGRGGPDTQYF. CDR3 sequence (DNA): TGTGCCTGGAGTGGAAGGGGGGGCCCAGATACGCAGTATTTT. This rearrangement joins TRBV30 to TRBJ2-3, with a weak D call TRBD2 (7 bases). Germline CDR1 GTSNPN, CDR2 SVGIG (reference sequence). Deletions cut 1 base from V and 4 bases from J, with 12 bases between. The CDR3 has 14 amino acids. The complete variable domain, with remaining parts taken from reference TRBV30 and TRBJ2-3, reads SQTIHQWPATLVQPVGSPLSLECTVEGTSNPNLYWYRQAAGRGLQLLFYSVGIGQISSEVPQNLSASRPQDRQFILSSKKLLLSDSGFYLCAWSGRGGPDTQYFGPGTRLTVL.

This clone was seen only a few times. J is TRBJ1-1 and V is TRBV7-3; TRBD1 matches at 7 bases. There are 14 residues in the CDR3. Looked up from germline, CDR1 is SGHTA and CDR2 is FQGTGA. V shed 1 base, J shed 6 bases, and the junction held 5 bases outside the gene matches. CDR3 in amino acids: CASSLMSGGPEAFF. The CDR3 DNA is TGTGCCAGCAGCTTAATGTCAGGGGGGCCTGAAGCTTTCTTT.

The chain links TRBV24-1 to TRBJ2-3; 7 bases are a match to TRBD1. This CDR3 comprises 13 residues. Unmatched junction bases numbered 5, after V lost 12 bases and J lost 0 bases. Germline V CDR1 and CDR2: KGHDR, SFDVKD. The CDR3 protein is CAARQGSTDTQYF. In DNA, the CDR3 is TGTGCCGCCCGACAGGGAAGCACAGATACGCAGTATTTT.

The V and J genes are TRBV5-6 and TRBJ1-2, with D tentatively TRBD1 (6 bases). Between the trimmed V and J ends, which lost 4 bases and 10 bases, there was a span of 14 bases. CDR3 size: 12 residues. Germline V gene data show CDR1 as SGHDT and CDR2 as YYEEEE. Here the CDR3 reads CASSRNRETYTF. CDR3 DNA: TGTGCCAGCAGCCGCAACAGGGAAACCTACACCTTC.

This chain uses TRBV18 with TRBJ1-1; D uncertain. Trimming took off 4 bases at V and 1 base at J, with 7 bases between the two ends. This CDR3 spans 13 amino acids. Germline V gene data show CDR1 as KGHSH and CDR2 as LQKENI. CDR3 DNA: TGTGCCAGCTCACGTACGGGGAACACTGAAGCTTTCTTT. Translated: CASSRTGNTEAFF.

This clone has only a few counts. The V gene is TRBV5-1, the J gene TRBJ2-3; 8 positions match TRBD2. The CDR3 is made up of 19 amino acids. Germline CDR1 reads SGHRS; CDR2 reads YFSETQ. The ends lost 4 bases at V and 1 base at J; junction bases unmatched: 17. CDR3: CASSTGGLAVGPRTDTQYF. The CDR3 DNA sequence: TGCGCCAGCAGCACCGGTGGACTAGCCGTGGGGCCTCGCACAGATACGCAGTATTTT.